These 4 T cell receptor beta chains came from one sample sequenced in a study of Graves' ophthalmopathy and Graves' hyperthyroidism. TCR beta CDR3 amplification used RNA transcripts. The first round was an RT-PCR with HTBI primers, and the second round was a multiplex PCR. TCRdb re-called the multiplex PCR reads with MiXCR, one entry per CDR3 protein. Of around 1,000,000 distinct CDR3 sequences in the sample, 35% to 45% were seen once. Input material: peripheral blood or thyroid tissue (not recorded which). The receptors were sampled from an adult man with Graves' hyperthyroidism.

In its sample, this clonotype was seen many times. CDR3 residues: CSASVRERGQETQYF. The CDR3 region has the DNA TGCAGTGCTAGTGTGAGGGAGCGGGGACAAGAGACCCAGTACTTC. The chain uses TRBV20-1 and TRBJ2-5; 7 nucleotides agree with TRBD2. V gave up 3 bases and J gave up 2 bases; unmatched junction bases: 9. The CDR3 has 15 amino acids. The germline V gene encodes CDR1 DFQATT and CDR2 SNEGSKA (reference sequence).

This chain connects TRBV5-6 to TRBJ2-7; D is perhaps TRBD1 (6 bases). Trimming took 4 bases from V and 3 from J, leaving 14 bases between them. CDR3 length: 14 residues. Germline CDR1 SGHDT, CDR2 YYEEEE. CDR3 sequence reads: CASSLGQTFYEQYF. The DNA of the CDR3 is TGTGCCAGCAGCCTCGGACAGACTTTCTACGAGCAGTACTTC.

V and J are TRBV6-6 and TRBJ1-4; unclear D gene. The V gene lost 2 bases and the J gene lost 0 bases, with 10 bases spanning the gap. The germline V gene has CDR1 MNHNY and CDR2 SVGAGI (reference sequence). The CDR3 runs to 16 residues. The CDR3 reads CASSYPRGTTNEKLFF. CDR3 DNA sequence: TGTGCCAGCAGTTACCCCCGGGGTACAACTAATGAAAAACTGTTTTTT.

This clonotype appeared a single time. The chain uses TRBV11-2 and TRBJ2-5; 11 bases fit TRBD1. CDR1 is SGHAT and CDR2 is FQNNGV in the germline V gene. V was pared by 5 bases and J by 0 bases, with 5 bases of the junction left unmatched. This CDR3 spans 16 amino acids. Here the CDR3 reads CASSGRTGGYQETQYF. Written as DNA, the CDR3 is TGTGCCAGCAGCGGAAGGACAGGGGGCTACCAAGAGACCCAGTACTTC.